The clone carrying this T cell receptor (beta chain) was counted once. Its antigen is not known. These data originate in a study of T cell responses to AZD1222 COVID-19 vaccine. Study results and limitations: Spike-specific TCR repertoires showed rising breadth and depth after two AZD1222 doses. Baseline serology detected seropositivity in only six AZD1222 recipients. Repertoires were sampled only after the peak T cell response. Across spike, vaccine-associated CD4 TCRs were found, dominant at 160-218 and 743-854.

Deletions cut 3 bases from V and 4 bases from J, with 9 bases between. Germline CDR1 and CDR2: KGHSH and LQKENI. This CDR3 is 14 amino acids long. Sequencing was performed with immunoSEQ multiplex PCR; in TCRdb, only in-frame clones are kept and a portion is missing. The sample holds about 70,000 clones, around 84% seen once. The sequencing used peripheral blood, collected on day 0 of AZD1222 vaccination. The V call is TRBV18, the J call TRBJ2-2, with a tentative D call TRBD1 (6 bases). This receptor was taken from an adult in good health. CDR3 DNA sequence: TGTGCCAGCTCACCCTCGACAGGCACCGGGGAGCTGTTTTTT. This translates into CASSPSTGTGELFF.